By sample share, the clone carrying this TCR beta chain is medium-sized (0.01 to 0.1%). TCRdb re-derived calls from the PCR reads in MiXCR, one entry per CDR3 protein. The table shows more than 85,000 distinct CDR3 sequences, with 45% to 55% occurring only once. V was clipped by 6 bases and J by 1 base; unmatched bases: 5. Germline assignment: CDR1 SGHAT and CDR2 FQNNGV. The CDR3 contains 16 residues. These data originate in a study of CDR3 diversity in severe acne. This sequence was found in a male donor in good health, serving as a control. The sample taken for sequencing was blood. V gene TRBV11-2 combines with J gene TRBJ2-5; 13 nucleotides align to TRBD2. The CDR3 spells CASSRTSGSRQETQYF. DNA for the CDR3: TGTGCCAGCAGTCGGACTAGCGGGAGTCGCCAAGAGACCCAGTACTTC.